These T cell receptor beta chains were read from a single sample in a study of control samples from healthy donors and cancer patients. Repertoires were generated with immunoSEQ multiplex PCR, while TCRdb's copy carries only in-frame clones and drops some. The sample has around 140,000 clones, 80% to 95% seen once. The sequencing input was blood. These receptors were taken from a woman between 45 and 60 years old in good health. Each CDR3 is given with its conserved first and last residue. Fields, in order: V gene, J gene, CDR3 protein.

V: TRBV10-1; J: TRBJ1-1; CDR3: CASVGPLNTEAFF
V: TRBV2; J: TRBJ2-7; CDR3: CASRPGLAGVDYEQYF
V: TRBV29-1; J: TRBJ1-1; CDR3: CSVRRGAVDTEAFF
V: TRBV6-6; J: TRBJ1-4; CDR3: CASNKGGEHEKLFF
V: TRBV5-4; J: TRBJ2-2; CDR3: CASSSAHTGELFF
V: TRBV28; J: TRBJ1-1; CDR3: CASNKDRGAEAFF
V: TRBV7-9; J: TRBJ2-1; CDR3: CASSPGDSSSYNEQFF
V: TRBV19; J: TRBJ1-1; CDR3: CASSIIGTGSTEAFF
V: TRBV11-2; J: TRBJ1-4; CDR3: CASSLDQAAIIGKLFF
V: TRBV19; J: TRBJ1-3; CDR3: CASKLTAGNTIYF
V: TRBV29-1; J: TRBJ2-2; CDR3: CSVSLKSRAGGSTGELFF
V: TRBV6-1; J: TRBJ2-3; CDR3: CASSEAYTDTQYF
V: TRBV30; J: TRBJ1-2; CDR3: CAWSVRTAYGYTF
V: TRBV19; J: TRBJ1-1; CDR3: CASSIRWGAKERNTEAFF
V: TRBV6-5; J: TRBJ1-1; CDR3: CASSYGQVTEAFF
V: TRBV6-5; J: TRBJ1-2; CDR3: CASRGGTGGAYGYTF
V: TRBV5-1; J: TRBJ2-5; CDR3: CASSSNRGLRQETQYF
V: TRBV5-1; J: TRBJ1-1; CDR3: CASSLRQENTEAFF
V: TRBV5-1; J: TRBJ2-3; CDR3: CASSIPTSASTDTQYF
V: TRBV6-4; J: TRBJ2-2; CDR3: CASRRGGGTGELFF
V: TRBV2; J: TRBJ2-2; CDR3: CASSAQGITGELFF
V: TRBV7-8; J: TRBJ1-1; CDR3: CASSPMGGRILTEAFF
V: TRBV21-1; J: TRBJ2-2; CDR3: CAIWEFRYTGELFF
V: TRBV12-3/TRBV12-4; J: TRBJ2-1; CDR3: CASETGFGEQFF
V: TRBV5-6; J: TRBJ2-1; CDR3: CASSSNPLWSEQFF
V: TRBV30; J: TRBJ1-4; CDR3: CAWSSQLGEKLFF
V: TRBV3-1/TRBV3-2; J: TRBJ2-2; CDR3: CASSQGGFRTGELFF
V: TRBV6-5; J: TRBJ1-1; CDR3: CASSKRQGRNTEAFF
V: TRBV11-2; J: TRBJ2-3; CDR3: CASSFTDTQYF
V: TRBV5-1; J: TRBJ2-1; CDR3: CASSLEGGYNEQFF
V: TRBV3-1/TRBV3-2; J: TRBJ2-4; CDR3: CASSGQGSNAKNIQYF
V: TRBV2; J: TRBJ1-3; CDR3: CASQGRSGNTIYF
V: TRBV6-1; J: TRBJ2-7; CDR3: CASSEVRQTYSSYEQYF
V: TRBV5-1; J: TRBJ1-1; CDR3: CASSLGGENTEAFF
V: TRBV7-9; J: TRBJ1-2; CDR3: CASTKIQGEYGYTF
V: TRBV11-2; J: TRBJ2-7; CDR3: CASSPHAGLAGGPGQYF
V: TRBV5-1; J: TRBJ2-1; CDR3: CASSNYDSYNEQFF
V: TRBV24-1; J: TRBJ2-5; CDR3: CATSDRLARYQETQYF
V: TRBV6-2/TRBV6-3; J: TRBJ2-7; CDR3: CASNPRGYEQYF
V: TRBV9; J: TRBJ2-1; CDR3: CASSPTGLTRYNEQFF
V: TRBV11-2; J: TRBJ2-5; CDR3: CASNPLPPQETQYF
V: TRBV4-1; J: TRBJ2-7; CDR3: CASSQDGPLYEQYF
V: TRBV5-1; J: TRBJ2-5; CDR3: CASSLGSQETQYF
V: TRBV27; J: TRBJ2-7; CDR3: CASFSLRRNEQYF
V: TRBV11-2; J: TRBJ1-2; CDR3: CASSFYAGKGGGYTF
V: TRBV2; J: TRBJ1-5; CDR3: CASSERGTGRVGNQPQHF
V: TRBV6-2/TRBV6-3; J: TRBJ2-3; CDR3: CASSYSSFEGSDTQYF
V: TRBV3-1/TRBV3-2; J: TRBJ1-5; CDR3: CASSQGPQRPGEYRNQPQHF
V: TRBV6-5; J: TRBJ1-5; CDR3: CASSSSGENQPQHF
V: TRBV15; J: TRBJ1-2; CDR3: CATSRDQRASYGYTF
V: TRBV15; J: TRBJ1-6; CDR3: CATSRVQGGSPLHF
V: TRBV4-1; J: TRBJ1-1; CDR3: CASRGTGDTEAFF
V: TRBV7-6; J: TRBJ2-1; CDR3: CASSISTYNEQFF
V: TRBV6-1; J: TRBJ1-3; CDR3: CASSEWTDNTIYF
V: TRBV6-6; J: TRBJ1-1; CDR3: CASSYGSPLGSEAFF
V: TRBV2; J: TRBJ2-2; CDR3: CASKSPLSGGRRTGELFF
V: TRBV21-1; J: TRBJ1-3; CDR3: CASRTRTGGWSGNTIYF
V: TRBV6-5; J: TRBJ2-7; CDR3: CASSTGGYEQYF
V: TRBV5-4; J: TRBJ2-2; CDR3: CASSKGQGIGELFF
V: TRBV30; J: TRBJ2-5; CDR3: CASSGLAGLGDETQYF